This TCR beta chain comes out of a study of CD4 T cells in relation to SARS-CoV-2 and coronaviruses. The wider study: Shared crossreactive spike epitopes were mapped to their HLA restriction.

Unexposed donor CD4+ T cells date from about 2010-2019, before the COVID-19 pandemic. The cells were cultured for under twelve days before CD4+ T cells were isolated. Cells permitting, SARS-CoV-2 S/N and four cold-coronavirus spikes were tested on unexposed-donor CD4+ T cells. This CDR3 is built from 15 residues. The V end was cut by 4 bases, the J end by 0 bases, with 11 bases between. Germline lookup yields CDR1 MRHNA and CDR2 SNTAGT. Remarks on this clone: The antigen is undetermined.

TCRdb's copy holds only in-frame clones and misses some; the assay was immunoSEQ multiplex PCR. This sample has approximately 17,000 clones; around three quarters occur once, and the top ten carry approximately 11%. The sequence was collected from a human donor in good health. The specimen was CD4+ T cells from PBMCs, cultured in vitro. This chain joins TRBV6-4 and TRBJ2-3; D unclear. CDR3 sequence reads: CASSVEAVSTDTQYF. The CDR3 region has the DNA TGTGCCAGCAGTGTCGAAGCAGTAAGCACAGATACGCAGTATTTT.